Sequencing of this T cell receptor (beta chain) was carried out in a study of CD8 T cells in ankylosing spondylitis. V was clipped by 1 base and J by 6 bases; unmatched bases: 4. CDR1 KGHDR and CDR2 SFDVKD come from the germline V gene. This CDR3 comprises 16 residues. TCRdb processed the 5' RACE reads anew with MiXCR; each CDR3 protein has one entry. The data show about 400,000 distinct CDR3 sequences, about 20% seen once. The origin of this receptor is a male donor with ankylosing spondylitis or in good health (not recorded which). The sequenced sample consisted of blood, either unsorted or a sorted T cell fraction (not recorded which). J is TRBJ2-1 and V is TRBV24-1; 11 bases agree with TRBD2. DNA of the CDR3: TGTGCCACCAGTGATTTCCCTAGCGGGGGGATCAATGAGCAGTTCTTC. This translates into CATSDFPSGGINEQFF.